Each of the 5 T cell receptor beta chains below was sequenced from the same sample in a study of blood T cell repertoires in COVID-19. Clones were read by immunoSEQ multiplex PCR, and TCRdb kept only the in-frame ones, dropping some. The sample yields 250,000 to 350,000 clones, less than 85% seen once. The sequenced sample consisted of PBMCs or T cells enriched from blood (not recorded which). These receptors were collected from a woman in her forties or fifties who had recovered from COVID-19.

V usage is TRBV7-9 and J usage is TRBJ1-5; 9 nucleotides match TRBD1. V was pared by 6 bases and J by 2 bases, with 5 bases of the junction left unmatched. CDR3 length equals 15 residues. From germline, CDR1 is SEHNR and CDR2 FQNEAQ (reference sequence). This chain's CDR3 is CASSQTGGGNQPQHF. Here the CDR3 DNA reads TGTGCCAGCAGTCAGACAGGGGGTGGCAATCAGCCCCAGCATTTT.

This sequence joins TRBV11-3 and TRBJ1-6; TRBD1 matches at 8 bases. The CDR3 loop spans 16 amino acids. J was trimmed by 5 bases and V by 6 bases; bases with no gene match: 9. The germline CDR1 and CDR2 sequences are SGHNT and YENEEA. CDR3 amino acids: CASSGQGIGNNSPLHF. The CDR3 coding sequence is TGTGCCAGCAGTGGACAGGGTATAGGAAATAATTCACCCCTCCACTTT.

The rearrangement joins TRBV19 to TRBJ2-3, with a weak D call TRBD2 (7 bases). V gave up 6 bases and J gave up 4 bases, with 17 bases separating them. The CDR3 is made up of 15 amino acids. Germline assignment: CDR1 LNHDA and CDR2 SQIVND (reference sequence). CDR3 coding DNA: TGTGCCAGTAGCGTCCGGGGCGGGGGCCCAGATACGCAGTATTTT. It specifies CASSVRGGGPDTQYF.

CDR3 DNA: TGTGCCACGGGGGAGACAGGGAGAACCACCGGGGAGCTGTTTTTT. Protein: CATGETGRTTGELFF. The rearrangement links TRBV15 to TRBJ2-2, with 7 positions matching TRBD1. This CDR3 has 15 amino acids. Germline CDR1 and CDR2: LNHNV and YYDKDF (reference sequence). J was trimmed by 4 bases and V by 9 bases; bases with no gene match: 11. Drawing the rest from reference TRBV15 and TRBJ2-2, the complete variable domain is DAMVIQNPRYQVTQFGKPVTLSCSQTLNHNVMYWYQQKSSQAPKLLFHYYDKDFNNEADTPDNFQSRRPNTSFCFLDIRSPGLGDTAMYLCATGETGRTTGELFFGEGSRLTVL.

DNA for the CDR3: TGCGCCAGCAGCTCGATCTCCGACAGCTATGGCTACACCTTC. Its protein product is CASSSISDSYGYTF. V usage is TRBV5-1 and J usage is TRBJ1-2, with D maybe TRBD1 (5 bases). Germline V gene lookup returns CDR1 SGHRS and CDR2 YFSETQ. The CDR3 loop spans 14 amino acids. Trimming removed 3 bases at V and 4 bases at J, with 13 bases between.